The 11 T cell receptor beta chains below were found in one sample sequenced in a study of T cell repertoires in cytomegalovirus infection (dated by TCRdb to the late 2010s). Instrument on record: Illumina HiSeq 1500. Using fastp trimming at Q25 and MiXCR clonotype assembly, TCRdb reanalyzed the public sequencing data and kept in-frame beta chains. Under each unique CDR3 protein, matching rows form one entry showing the most common genes and DNA. The sample profile shows about 160,000 distinct CDR3 sequences; roughly 22% of them were found once. The ten most abundant clones make up more than 25% of the sample. The treatment or condition tag for this specimen amounts to: in vitro stimulation with specific CMV peptide epitopes to enrich CMV-specific T cells. These receptors' targets are unknown. The specimen was CD8+ T cells from cultured PBMCs, collected from culture after CMV antigen stimulation. These receptors all stem from a human donor in good health (CMV status not recorded). Some clones in this sample may be carry-over from other donors' samples.

The sample holds a few counts of this clonotype. The chain combines TRBV10-2 with TRBJ1-2, with a tentative D call TRBD1 (5 bases). Germline loops: CDR1 WSHSY, CDR2 SAAADI. The CDR3 spans 15 residues. With 7 bases removed from V and 1 base from J, the gap between germline ends came to 16 bases. In DNA form, the CDR3 reads TGCGCCAGCACACCCCTGGGCAGGGATAACTATGGCTACACCTTC. Translated, it gives CASTPLGRDNYGYTF.

The rearrangement uses TRBV12-3 or TRBV12-4 and TRBJ1-1; D is undetermined. The CDR3 has 13 amino acids. V lost 6 bases and J 2 bases, leaving 10 bases between the germline ends. The chain's CDR3 is CASSPTYNTEAFF. The CDR3 coding sequence is TGTGCCAGCAGCCCAACATATAACACTGAAGCTTTCTTT.

This clonotype was seen only a few times. The rearrangement links TRBV6-2 or TRBV6-3 to TRBJ2-1; TRBD1 is a possible D gene (6 bases). Trimming pared 0 bases from V and 8 bases from J, leaving 11 bases between. The CDR3 contains 14 residues. The germline V gene has CDR1 MNHEY and CDR2 SVGEGT. CDR3 nucleotides: TGTGCCAGCAGTTACTCTGGGAGACAGGATGAGCAGTTCTTC. Its protein product is CASSYSGRQDEQFF.

The rearrangement links TRBV7-9 to TRBJ2-2; weak D call: TRBD1 (6 bases). V was trimmed by 4 bases and J by 6 bases, leaving 12 bases between them. CDR1 SEHNR and CDR2 FQNEAQ come from the germline V gene (reference sequence). CDR3 size: 14 residues. The CDR3 nucleotides read TGTGCCAGCAGCTCCAACAGGGAGCCCGGGGAGCTGTTTTTT. Translation gives CASSSNREPGELFF.

The rearrangement joins TRBV4-3 to TRBJ2-5, with D perhaps TRBD1 or TRBD2 (5 bases each). V lost 0 bases and J 1 base, leaving 12 bases between the germline ends. Germline CDR1 and CDR2: LGHNA and YSLEER. CDR3 length equals 16 residues. The CDR3 reads CASSQDRGAVQETQYF. In DNA, the CDR3 is TGCGCCAGCAGCCAAGATCGGGGCGCGGTCCAAGAGACCCAGTACTTC.

The chain links TRBV15 to TRBJ2-3; D is unresolved. V was clipped by 6 bases and J by 3 bases, with 10 bases between them. This CDR3 spans 13 amino acids. From germline, CDR1 is LNHNV and CDR2 YYDKDF (reference sequence). The CDR3 sequence: CATRSVGTDTQYF. The CDR3 DNA follows: TGTGCCACCAGGTCGGTAGGGACAGATACGCAGTATTTT.

This clonotype was found a few times. The V call is TRBV20-1, the J call TRBJ1-1; TRBD1 agrees at 10 bases. CDR3 length: 17 amino acids. Germline V gene data show CDR1 as DFQATT and CDR2 as SNEGSKA (reference sequence). V shed 0 bases and J 0 bases; nucleotides not matched to a gene: 7. The CDR3 reads CSARDRDRGRLNTEAFF. The CDR3 nucleotides are TGCAGTGCTAGAGACCGGGACAGGGGCCGATTGAACACTGAAGCTTTCTTT.

This clonotype came up a few times. The chain links TRBV14 to TRBJ2-4; no clear D gene. The CDR3 is made up of 15 amino acids. The V gene's germline CDR1 is SGHDN and CDR2 FVKESK. V was clipped by 3 bases and J by 2 bases, with 11 bases between them. CDR3 sequence (DNA): TGTGCCAGCAGCCACAAAAGGGAATCCAAAAACATTCAGTACTTC. Amino acids: CASSHKRESKNIQYF.

The chain recombines TRBV7-9 with TRBJ1-1; TRBD1 matches 10 bases. The CDR3 length is 15 residues. Per the germline V gene, CDR1 is SEHNR and CDR2 is FQNEAQ (reference sequence). V lost 5 bases to trimming and J lost 3 bases; unmatched junction nucleotides: 6. CDR3: CASSPPDRGDTEAFF. The CDR3 region has the DNA TGTGCCAGCAGCCCCCCGGACAGGGGGGACACTGAAGCTTTCTTT.

The V gene is TRBV20-1, the J gene TRBJ2-7; 8 bases line up with TRBD1. J gave up 7 bases and V 3 bases, and 5 bases lay outside the gene matches. Germline lookup yields CDR1 DFQATT and CDR2 SNEGSKA (reference sequence). This CDR3 contains 12 residues. CDR3 coding DNA: TGCAGTGCTAGCCGGACAGGGTTTGAGCAGTACTTC. Its translation is CSASRTGFEQYF.

The CDR3 DNA reads as TGCGCCAGCAGCCAATACCTCCACCAGAGCTCCTACAATGAGCAGTTCTTC. Translating gives CASSQYLHQSSYNEQFF. The chain carries TRBV4-3 and TRBJ2-1; D not resolved. Germline V gene sequence: CDR1 LGHNA, CDR2 YSLEER. This CDR3 has 17 amino acids. V was shortened by 2 bases and J by 0 bases, with 14 bases between the two germline ends.